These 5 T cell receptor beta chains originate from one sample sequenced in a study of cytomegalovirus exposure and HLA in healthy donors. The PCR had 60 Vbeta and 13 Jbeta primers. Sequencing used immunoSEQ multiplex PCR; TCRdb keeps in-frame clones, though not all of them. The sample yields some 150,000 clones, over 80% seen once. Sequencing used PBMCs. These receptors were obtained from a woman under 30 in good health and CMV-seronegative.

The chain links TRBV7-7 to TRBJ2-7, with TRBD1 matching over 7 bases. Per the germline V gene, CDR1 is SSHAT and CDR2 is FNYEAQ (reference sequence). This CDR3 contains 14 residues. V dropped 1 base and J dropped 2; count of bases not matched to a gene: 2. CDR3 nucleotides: TGTGCCAGCAGCTTAGGTACAGGGGCCTACGAGCAGTACTTC. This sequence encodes CASSLGTGAYEQYF.

The CDR3 nucleotides are TGTGCCAGCACCGGGGACAGGTTCCCCGTCTACTATGGCTACACCTTC. Amino acids: CASTGDRFPVYYGYTF. This chain links TRBV2 with TRBJ1-2, with 8 bases fitting TRBD1. This CDR3 comprises 16 residues. Germline V gene data show CDR1 as SNHLY and CDR2 as FYNNEI. The V segment lost 7 bases and the J segment 3 bases; nucleotides outside the gene matches: 13. Combining the CDR3 with reference TRBV2 and TRBJ1-2 gives the whole variable domain EPEVTQTPSHQVTQMGQEVILRCVPISNHLYFYWYRQILGQKVEFLVSFYNNEISEKSEIFDDQFSVERPDGSNFTLKIRSTKLEDSAMYFCASTGDRFPVYYGYTFGSGTRLTVV.

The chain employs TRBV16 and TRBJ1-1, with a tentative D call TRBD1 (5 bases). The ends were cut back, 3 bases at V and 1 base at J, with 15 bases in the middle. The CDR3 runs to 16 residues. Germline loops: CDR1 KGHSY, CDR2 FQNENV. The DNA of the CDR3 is TGTGCCAGCAGCCACTGGGGTAGGGGTAGGAACACTGAAGCTTTCTTT. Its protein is CASSHWGRGRNTEAFF.

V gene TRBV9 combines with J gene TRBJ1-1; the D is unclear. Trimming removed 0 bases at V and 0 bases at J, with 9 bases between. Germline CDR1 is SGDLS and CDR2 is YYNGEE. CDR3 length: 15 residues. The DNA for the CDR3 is TGTGCCAGCAGCGTAGCTGCCAGAATGAACACTGAAGCTTTCTTT. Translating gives CASSVAARMNTEAFF.

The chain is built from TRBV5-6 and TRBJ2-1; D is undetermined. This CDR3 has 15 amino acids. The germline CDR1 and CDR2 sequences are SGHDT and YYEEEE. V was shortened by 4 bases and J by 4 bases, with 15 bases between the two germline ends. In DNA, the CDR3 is TGTGCCAGCAGCCGATCGTCGGTTCGGTACAATGAGCAGTTCTTC. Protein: CASSRSSVRYNEQFF.